This is a list of T cell receptor beta chains from one sample in a study of blood T cell repertoires in COVID-19. Generated by immunoSEQ multiplex PCR, the TCRdb table keeps only in-frame clones and is missing some. The sample has 250,000 or so clones; roughly nine tenths are singletons. Sequencing was carried out using PBMCs or T cells enriched from blood (not recorded which). These receptors all come from a woman in her late teens or twenties who had recovered from COVID-19. Each CDR3 is given with its conserved first and last residue. The order of the fields is clone size, D gene, J gene, V gene, CDR3 DNA, CDR3 protein. The D gene is left open where the match is weak. A row's size may be missing; if present it is once, few, many or a size class.

clone_size: -
d_call: -
j_call: TRBJ2-3
v_call: TRBV5-1
cdr3_nt: TGCGCCAGCAGCCCGACAGTAGCTAGCACAGATACGCAGTATTTT
cdr3_aa: CASSPTVASTDTQYF

clone_size: few
d_call: TRBD1
j_call: TRBJ1-1
v_call: TRBV11-2
cdr3_nt: TGTGCCAGCACCAATGCAGGGGGGACATTCCGAAACACTGAAGCTTTCTTT
cdr3_aa: CASTNAGGTFRNTEAFF

clone_size: -
d_call: TRBD2
j_call: TRBJ2-7
v_call: TRBV10-2
cdr3_nt: TGCGCCAGCAGTGAGTCAGCGGGAGGAACCAACGAGCAGTACTTC
cdr3_aa: CASSESAGGTNEQYF

clone_size: -
d_call: -
j_call: TRBJ2-1
v_call: TRBV10-3
cdr3_nt: TGTGCCATCAGTGAAAAGGCCCAGGGCAATGAGCAGTTCTTC
cdr3_aa: CAISEKAQGNEQFF

clone_size: -
d_call: -
j_call: TRBJ2-2
v_call: TRBV7-2
cdr3_nt: TGTGCCAGCAGCTTGGGGCGAGGCACCGGGGAGCTGTTTTTT
cdr3_aa: CASSLGRGTGELFF

clone_size: -
d_call: -
j_call: TRBJ2-2
v_call: TRBV9
cdr3_nt: TGTGCCAGCAGCGTAAGGGGCGGCTACACCGGGGAGCTGTTTTTT
cdr3_aa: CASSVRGGYTGELFF

clone_size: -
d_call: -
j_call: TRBJ1-1
v_call: TRBV5-6
cdr3_nt: TGTGCCAGCAGCCTCCCGAACACTGAAGCTTTCTTT
cdr3_aa: CASSLPNTEAFF

clone_size: -
d_call: TRBD1
j_call: TRBJ2-3
v_call: TRBV11-2
cdr3_nt: TGTGCCAGCAGCCGGACAGGGGGCGGGGATACGCAGTATTTT
cdr3_aa: CASSRTGGGDTQYF

clone_size: -
d_call: TRBD1
j_call: TRBJ2-1
v_call: TRBV24-1
cdr3_nt: TGTGCCACCACCACCGGGACAGAATACAATGAGCAGTTCTTC
cdr3_aa: CATTTGTEYNEQFF

clone_size: -
d_call: TRBD1
j_call: TRBJ2-2
v_call: TRBV5-1
cdr3_nt: TGCGCCAGCAGCTTGGGTGACAGGGTTAGCGGGGAGCTGTTTTTT
cdr3_aa: CASSLGDRVSGELFF

clone_size: -
d_call: TRBD1
j_call: TRBJ2-2
v_call: TRBV6-5
cdr3_nt: TGTGCCAGCAGGTCCCGACAGGGAAAGACCGGGGAGCTGTTTTTT
cdr3_aa: CASRSRQGKTGELFF

clone_size: -
d_call: -
j_call: TRBJ2-5
v_call: TRBV5-1
cdr3_nt: TGCGCCAGCAGCTCCGCGAACCTGGTGGAGACCCAGTACTTC
cdr3_aa: CASSSANLVETQYF

clone_size: once
d_call: -
j_call: TRBJ1-5
v_call: TRBV4-1
cdr3_nt: TGCGCCAGCAGCCAAGGCTCAGGGGTCCGCAATCAGCCCCAGCATTTT
cdr3_aa: CASSQGSGVRNQPQHF

clone_size: -
d_call: TRBD1
j_call: TRBJ1-2
v_call: TRBV9
cdr3_nt: TGTGCCAGCAGCGTACCTAGGGACAGGGGGTTTGATGGCTACACCTTC
cdr3_aa: CASSVPRDRGFDGYTF

clone_size: once
d_call: -
j_call: TRBJ2-2
v_call: TRBV24-1
cdr3_nt: TGTGCCACGGCCGAGGGGAACACCGGGGAGCTGTTTTTT
cdr3_aa: CATAEGNTGELFF

clone_size: -
d_call: -
j_call: TRBJ1-2
v_call: TRBV29-1
cdr3_nt: TGCAGCGTCCTCCCCCAGGGACTTCCTTATGGCTACACCTTC
cdr3_aa: CSVLPQGLPYGYTF

clone_size: -
d_call: TRBD1
j_call: TRBJ1-2
v_call: TRBV28
cdr3_nt: TGTGCCAGCAGGTGGGACAGGGGCTACACCTTC
cdr3_aa: CASRWDRGYTF

clone_size: -
d_call: -
j_call: TRBJ2-3
v_call: TRBV6-5
cdr3_nt: TGTGCCAGCCTGGCCTTTCCGGATACGCAGTATTTT
cdr3_aa: CASLAFPDTQYF

clone_size: -
d_call: -
j_call: TRBJ2-7
v_call: TRBV30
cdr3_nt: TGTGCCTGGAGTGAATTGAGACATACTCCCTACGAGCAGTACTTC
cdr3_aa: CAWSELRHTPYEQYF

clone_size: -
d_call: TRBD2
j_call: TRBJ2-2
v_call: TRBV7-3
cdr3_nt: TGTGCCAGCAAGGTCGCGGGAGAGGTCACCGGGGAGCTGTTTTTT
cdr3_aa: CASKVAGEVTGELFF

clone_size: -
d_call: -
j_call: TRBJ1-5
v_call: TRBV12-3/TRBV12-4
cdr3_nt: TGTGCCAGCAGCCAAGGGGTTGGGCAGCCCCAGCATTTT
cdr3_aa: CASSQGVGQPQHF

clone_size: -
d_call: TRBD1
j_call: TRBJ2-7
v_call: TRBV19
cdr3_nt: TGTGCCAGTAGCCGGGACAGGTCTTGGACGGACGAGCAGTACTTC
cdr3_aa: CASSRDRSWTDEQYF

clone_size: -
d_call: -
j_call: TRBJ1-1
v_call: TRBV28
cdr3_nt: TGTGCCAGCAGTTTTAGGGGGACTGAAGCTTTCTTT
cdr3_aa: CASSFRGTEAFF

clone_size: -
d_call: -
j_call: TRBJ2-7
v_call: TRBV5-6
cdr3_nt: TGTGCCAGCAGCTTGAAGCAGGCCTACTCCTACGAGCAGTACTTC
cdr3_aa: CASSLKQAYSYEQYF

clone_size: -
d_call: -
j_call: TRBJ2-1
v_call: TRBV7-9
cdr3_nt: TGTGCCAGCAGCCGACAGAACAATGAGCAGTTCTTC
cdr3_aa: CASSRQNNEQFF

clone_size: -
d_call: -
j_call: TRBJ2-3
v_call: TRBV3-1/TRBV3-2
cdr3_nt: TGTGCCAGCAGCCCGAAGGCCAGGGGTGCAGATACGCAGTATTTT
cdr3_aa: CASSPKARGADTQYF

clone_size: -
d_call: TRBD1
j_call: TRBJ1-1
v_call: TRBV19
cdr3_nt: TGTGCCAGTAGTATAGCCCAGGACAGGGGCCTCGGGAACACTGAAGCTTTCTTT
cdr3_aa: CASSIAQDRGLGNTEAFF

clone_size: -
d_call: -
j_call: TRBJ2-5
v_call: TRBV27
cdr3_nt: TGTGCCAGCAGTTATGGGGCCAGGCAAGAGACCCAGTACTTC
cdr3_aa: CASSYGARQETQYF

clone_size: -
d_call: TRBD1
j_call: TRBJ2-7
v_call: TRBV4-1
cdr3_nt: TGCGCCAGCAGCCAACGGACAGGGAGCTCCTACGAGCAGTACTTC
cdr3_aa: CASSQRTGSSYEQYF

clone_size: -
d_call: -
j_call: TRBJ1-5
v_call: TRBV19
cdr3_nt: TGTGCCAGTACTACCGGCGGGGGGCCCCAGCATTTT
cdr3_aa: CASTTGGGPQHF

clone_size: -
d_call: TRBD2
j_call: TRBJ2-2
v_call: TRBV2
cdr3_nt: TGTGCCAGCAGTGGTCCAGCGGGAGGGCCCAACACCGGGGAGCTGTTTTTT
cdr3_aa: CASSGPAGGPNTGELFF

clone_size: -
d_call: -
j_call: TRBJ2-7
v_call: TRBV5-4
cdr3_nt: TGTGCCAGCAGCCGCCGCGGGGAGAGCTCCTACGAGCAGTACTTC
cdr3_aa: CASSRRGESSYEQYF

clone_size: -
d_call: TRBD1
j_call: TRBJ2-1
v_call: TRBV15
cdr3_nt: TGTGCCACCAGCAGATCCAGGGGGTCATATGAGCAGTTCTTC
cdr3_aa: CATSRSRGSYEQFF

clone_size: -
d_call: -
j_call: TRBJ1-2
v_call: TRBV7-2
cdr3_nt: TGTGCCAGCAGCTTAGTATCCGGACAGAACTATGGCTACACCTTC
cdr3_aa: CASSLVSGQNYGYTF

clone_size: few
d_call: -
j_call: TRBJ1-4
v_call: TRBV4-2
cdr3_nt: TGTGCCAGCAGCCGACAGGCAACTAATGAAAAACTGTTTTTT
cdr3_aa: CASSRQATNEKLFF

clone_size: -
d_call: -
j_call: TRBJ1-5
v_call: TRBV19
cdr3_nt: TGTGCCACATCACTAAAGGGGTTCGATCAGCCCCAGCATTTT
cdr3_aa: CATSLKGFDQPQHF

clone_size: -
d_call: TRBD2
j_call: TRBJ2-7
v_call: TRBV18
cdr3_nt: TGTGCCAGCTCACCGGGACTAGCGGGAGGTGTTTCCTACGAGCAGTACTTC
cdr3_aa: CASSPGLAGGVSYEQYF

clone_size: once
d_call: -
j_call: TRBJ2-1
v_call: TRBV5-1
cdr3_nt: TGCGCCAGAAGTAGGCGGGGATCCTACAATGAGCAGTTCTTC
cdr3_aa: CARSRRGSYNEQFF

clone_size: -
d_call: -
j_call: TRBJ1-2
v_call: TRBV18
cdr3_nt: TGTGCCAGCTCACTTGGTCTCCCCGGAGGGGGGGGCGAGGACTATGGCTACACCTTC
cdr3_aa: CASSLGLPGGGGEDYGYTF

clone_size: -
d_call: -
j_call: TRBJ1-5
v_call: TRBV19
cdr3_nt: TGTGCCAGTAGTTTTAACCGGGGCGGGGAATGGCTAAGCAATCAGCCCCAGCATTTT
cdr3_aa: CASSFNRGGEWLSNQPQHF

clone_size: once
d_call: TRBD2
j_call: TRBJ2-1
v_call: TRBV9
cdr3_nt: TGTGCCAGCAGCGTATCTGGTTGGGAGGGCTCCTACAATGAGCAGTTCTTC
cdr3_aa: CASSVSGWEGSYNEQFF

clone_size: -
d_call: -
j_call: TRBJ1-2
v_call: TRBV12-1
cdr3_nt: TGTGCCAGCAGCGCCACCGACAGTAACTATGGCTACACCTTC
cdr3_aa: CASSATDSNYGYTF

clone_size: -
d_call: TRBD2
j_call: TRBJ2-1
v_call: TRBV7-9
cdr3_nt: TGTGCCAGCAGCCGCACAGGACTAGCGGGAGCTAATGAGCAGTTCTTC
cdr3_aa: CASSRTGLAGANEQFF

clone_size: -
d_call: -
j_call: TRBJ1-1
v_call: TRBV29-1
cdr3_nt: TGCAGCGTTGTACCGGGGGATAAGAACACTGAAGCTTTCTTT
cdr3_aa: CSVVPGDKNTEAFF

clone_size: -
d_call: -
j_call: TRBJ2-1
v_call: TRBV10-3
cdr3_nt: TGTGCCATCAGTGGGACTACGACCTACAATGAGCAGTTCTTC
cdr3_aa: CAISGTTTYNEQFF

clone_size: -
d_call: TRBD2
j_call: TRBJ2-1
v_call: TRBV15
cdr3_nt: TGTGCCACCAGCAGAGATCCAGCGGGAGAGGGCTATGAGCAGTTCTTC
cdr3_aa: CATSRDPAGEGYEQFF

clone_size: -
d_call: TRBD2
j_call: TRBJ2-3
v_call: TRBV29-1
cdr3_nt: TGCAGCGTTGATCAGCTAGCGGGAATCAACACAGATACGCAGTATTTT
cdr3_aa: CSVDQLAGINTDTQYF